This T cell receptor (beta chain) appears in the sequencing data of a study of CXCR3-negative and CXCR3-positive naive CD8 T cells. Study-wide background: Summed over all libraries, TRB reads came to around 130 million, with about 1.5 +/- 0.3 million per library.

Note on this clonotype: Its antigen is as yet unknown.

Study findings and constraints: Similar TRBV-TRBJ usage characterized naive CXCR3-negative and CXCR3-positive cells; memory cells differed. TRB CDR3s were more hydrophobic in CXCR3-positive than in CXCR3-negative naive cells.

The authors prepared UMI-labeled TRB cDNA libraries by 5' RACE. After re-calling the 5' RACE reads, TCRdb lists one entry per CDR3 protein, DNA absent. The sample includes about 98,000 distinct CDR3 sequences. Triplicate sorting captured roughly 300,000 cells each from every CD8+ T cell subset. Identification of naive CD8+ T cells rested on CD45RO-CCR7+CD27+CD95- status. This CDR3 has 12 residues. CDR1 is SQVTM, CDR2 ANQGSEA, per germline. The origin of this receptor is a human donor in good health. Some clones in this sample may be carry-over from other donors' samples. The sequencing input was naive CXCR3+ CD8+ T cells from blood. As to subset: CD45RO-CCR7+CD27+CD95- naive CD8+ T cells expressing CXCR3 (TNR3+). The V gene is TRBV29-1, the J gene TRBJ1-2. The CDR3 sequence is CSVPHLANGYTF. Using reference TRBV29-1 and TRBJ1-2 for the parts outside the CDR3, the full variable domain is SAVISQKPSRDICQRGTSLTIQCQVDSQVTMMFWYRQQPGQSLTLIATANQGSEATYESGFVIDKFPISRPNLTFSTLTVSNMSPEDSSIYLCSVPHLANGYTFGSGTRLTVV.